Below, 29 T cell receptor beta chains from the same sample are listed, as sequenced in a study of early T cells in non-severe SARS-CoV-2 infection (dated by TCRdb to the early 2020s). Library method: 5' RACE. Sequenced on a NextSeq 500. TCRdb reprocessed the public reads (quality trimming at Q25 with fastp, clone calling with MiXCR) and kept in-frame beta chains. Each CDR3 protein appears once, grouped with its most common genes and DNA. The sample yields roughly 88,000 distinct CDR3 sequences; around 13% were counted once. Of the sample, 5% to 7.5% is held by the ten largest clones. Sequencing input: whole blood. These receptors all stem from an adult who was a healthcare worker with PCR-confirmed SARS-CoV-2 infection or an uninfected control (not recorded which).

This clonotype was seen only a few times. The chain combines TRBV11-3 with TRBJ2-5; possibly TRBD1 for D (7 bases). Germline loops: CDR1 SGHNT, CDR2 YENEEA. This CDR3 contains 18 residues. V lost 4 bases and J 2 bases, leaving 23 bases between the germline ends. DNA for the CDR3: TGTGCCAGCAGCTCTGGCCTGGCAGGGGGGCCGTTTCAAGAGACCCAGTACTTC. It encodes CASSSGLAGGPFQETQYF. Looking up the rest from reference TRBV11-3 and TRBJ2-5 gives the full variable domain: EAGVVQSPRYKIIEKKQPVAFWCNPISGHNTLYWYLQNLGQGPELLIRYENEEAVDDSQLPKDRFSAERLKGVDSTLKIQPAELGDSAVYLCASSSGLAGGPFQETQYFGPGTRLLVL.

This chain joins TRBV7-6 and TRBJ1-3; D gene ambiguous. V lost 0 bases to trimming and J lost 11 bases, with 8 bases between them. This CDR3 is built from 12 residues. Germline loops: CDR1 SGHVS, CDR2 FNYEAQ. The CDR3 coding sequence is TGTGCCAGCAGCTTAGCAACGGGCCCCATATATTTT. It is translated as CASSLATGPIYF.

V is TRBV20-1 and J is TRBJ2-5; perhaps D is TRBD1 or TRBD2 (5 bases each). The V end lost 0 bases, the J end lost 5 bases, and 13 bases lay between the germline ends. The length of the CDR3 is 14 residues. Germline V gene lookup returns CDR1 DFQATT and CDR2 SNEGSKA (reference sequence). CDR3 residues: CSARDQIRDETQYF. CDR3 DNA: TGCAGTGCTAGAGATCAGATAAGGGACGAGACCCAGTACTTC.

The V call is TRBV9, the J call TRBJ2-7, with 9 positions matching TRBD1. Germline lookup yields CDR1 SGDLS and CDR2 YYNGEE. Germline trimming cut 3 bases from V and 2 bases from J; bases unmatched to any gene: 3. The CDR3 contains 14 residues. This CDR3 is CASSAGTGPYEQYF. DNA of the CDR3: TGTGCCAGCAGCGCCGGGACAGGGCCCTACGAGCAGTACTTC.

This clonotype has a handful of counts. CDR3 sequence (DNA): TGCAGTGCCTTTAGACAGGGAAAAAACATTCAGTACTTC. It encodes CSAFRQGKNIQYF. The genes are TRBV20-1 and TRBJ2-4, with 7 bases matching TRBD1. The CDR3 has 13 residues. The trim removed 6 bases at V and 4 bases at J, leaving 6 bases unmatched. Germline V CDR1 and CDR2: DFQATT, SNEGSKA (reference sequence).

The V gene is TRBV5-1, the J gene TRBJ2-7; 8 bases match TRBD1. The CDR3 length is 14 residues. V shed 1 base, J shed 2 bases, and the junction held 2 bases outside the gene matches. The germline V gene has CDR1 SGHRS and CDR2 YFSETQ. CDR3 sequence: CASSLKGQAYEQYF. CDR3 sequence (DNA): TGCGCCAGCAGCTTGAAGGGACAGGCCTACGAGCAGTACTTC.

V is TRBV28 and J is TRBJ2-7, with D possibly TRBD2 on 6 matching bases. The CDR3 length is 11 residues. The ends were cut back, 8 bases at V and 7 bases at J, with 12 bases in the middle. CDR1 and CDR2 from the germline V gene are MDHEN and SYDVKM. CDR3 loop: CASRGRGEQYF. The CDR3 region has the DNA TGTGCCAGCCGCGGGCGGGGAGAGCAGTACTTC.

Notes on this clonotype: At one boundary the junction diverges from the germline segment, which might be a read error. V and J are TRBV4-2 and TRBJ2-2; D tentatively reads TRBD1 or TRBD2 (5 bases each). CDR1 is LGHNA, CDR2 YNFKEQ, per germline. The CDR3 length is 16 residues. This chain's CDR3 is CASSQVGDPKTGELFF. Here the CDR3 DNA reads TGTGCCAGCAGCCAAGTTGGGGACCCGAAAACCGGGGAGCTGTTTTTT.

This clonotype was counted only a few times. The CDR3 DNA is TGTGCCAGCAGCGCACAAAACAGGGGTACCCAGACCCAGTACTTC. The encoded protein is CASSAQNRGTQTQYF. The V call is TRBV9, the J call TRBJ2-5; 7 bases fit TRBD1. Germline trimming cut 3 bases from V and 6 bases from J; bases unmatched to any gene: 11. The CDR3 totals 15 residues. CDR1 is SGDLS and CDR2 is YYNGEE in the germline V gene.

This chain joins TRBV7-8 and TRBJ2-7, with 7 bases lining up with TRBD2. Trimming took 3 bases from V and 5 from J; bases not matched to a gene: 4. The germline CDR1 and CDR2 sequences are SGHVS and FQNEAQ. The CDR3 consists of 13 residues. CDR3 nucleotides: TGTGCCAGCAGCTTTTCAGGGAGGGACGAGCAGTACTTC. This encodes CASSFSGRDEQYF. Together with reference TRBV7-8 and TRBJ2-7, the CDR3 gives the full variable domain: GAGVSQSPRYKVAKRGQDVALRCDPISGHVSLFWYQQALGQGPEFLTYFQNEAQLDKSGLPSDRFFAERPEGSVSTLKIQRTQQEDSAVYLCASSFSGRDEQYFGPGTRLTVT.

The CDR3 DNA reads TGCAGTGCTAGGGGGGAGGGGGCTGGCACAGATACGCAGTATTTT. Encoded protein: CSARGEGAGTDTQYF. The chain recombines TRBV20-1 with TRBJ2-3; possibly TRBD1 or TRBD2 for D (7 bases each). Between the trimmed V and J ends, which lost 3 bases and 1 base, there was a span of 14 bases. Germline assignment: CDR1 DFQATT and CDR2 SNEGSKA (reference sequence). The CDR3 consists of 15 residues.

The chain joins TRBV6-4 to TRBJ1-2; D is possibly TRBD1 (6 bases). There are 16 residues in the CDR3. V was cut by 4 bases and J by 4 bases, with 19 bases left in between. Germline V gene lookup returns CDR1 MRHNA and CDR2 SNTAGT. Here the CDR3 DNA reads TGTGCCAGCAGTGCCTCAGCCGTTGGACAGAGCTATGGCTACACCTTC. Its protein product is CASSASAVGQSYGYTF.

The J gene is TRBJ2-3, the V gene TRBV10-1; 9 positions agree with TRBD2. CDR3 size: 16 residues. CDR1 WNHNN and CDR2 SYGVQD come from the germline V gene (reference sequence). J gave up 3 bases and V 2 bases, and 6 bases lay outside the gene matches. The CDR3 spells CASSEARSGGTDTQYF. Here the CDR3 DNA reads TGCGCCAGCAGTGAGGCCCGTAGCGGGGGTACAGATACGCAGTATTTT.

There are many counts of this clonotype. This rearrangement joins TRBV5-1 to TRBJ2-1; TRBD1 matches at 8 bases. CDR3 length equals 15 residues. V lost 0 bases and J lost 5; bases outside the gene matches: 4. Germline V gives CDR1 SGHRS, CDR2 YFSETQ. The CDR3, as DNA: TGCGCCAGCAGCTTGGCCGCGGGACAGGACAATGAGCAGTTCTTC. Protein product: CASSLAAGQDNEQFF.

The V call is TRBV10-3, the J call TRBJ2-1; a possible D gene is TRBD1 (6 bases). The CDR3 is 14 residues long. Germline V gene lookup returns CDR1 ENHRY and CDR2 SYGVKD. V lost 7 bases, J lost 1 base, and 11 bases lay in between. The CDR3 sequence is CAITEDSSYNEQFF. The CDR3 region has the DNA TGTGCCATCACGGAGGACAGTTCCTACAATGAGCAGTTCTTC.

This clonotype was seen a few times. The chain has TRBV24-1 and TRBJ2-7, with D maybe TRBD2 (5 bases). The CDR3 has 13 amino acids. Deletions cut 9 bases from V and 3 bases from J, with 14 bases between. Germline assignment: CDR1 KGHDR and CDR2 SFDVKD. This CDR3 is CATGPGENYEQYF. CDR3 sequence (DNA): TGTGCCACCGGACCCGGGGAGAACTACGAGCAGTACTTC.

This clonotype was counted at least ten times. This chain's CDR3 is CASSHRDRGRNQETQYF. The CDR3 coding sequence is TGTGCCAGCAGTCACCGGGACAGGGGGCGTAATCAAGAGACCCAGTACTTC. The rearrangement joins TRBV6-2 or TRBV6-3 to TRBJ2-5; 12 bases agree with TRBD1. CDR1 is MNHEY and CDR2 is SVGEGT in the germline V gene. The CDR3 sequence is 17 residues long. V trimming: 5 bases; J trimming: 2 bases; junction bases outside the gene matches: 9.

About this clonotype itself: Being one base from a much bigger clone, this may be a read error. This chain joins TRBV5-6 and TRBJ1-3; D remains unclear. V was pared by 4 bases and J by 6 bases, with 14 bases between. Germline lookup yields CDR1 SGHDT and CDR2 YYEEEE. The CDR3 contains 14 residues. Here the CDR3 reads CASSRRHASNTIYF. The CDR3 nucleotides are TGTGCCAGCAGCCGAAGACATGCCTCAAACACCATATATTTT.

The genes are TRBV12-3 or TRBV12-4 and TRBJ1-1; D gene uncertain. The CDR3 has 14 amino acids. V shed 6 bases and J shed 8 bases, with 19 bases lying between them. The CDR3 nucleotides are TGTGCCAGCAGCCGACCGGGAGTCCTTCTCGAAGCTTTCTTT. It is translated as CASSRPGVLLEAFF.

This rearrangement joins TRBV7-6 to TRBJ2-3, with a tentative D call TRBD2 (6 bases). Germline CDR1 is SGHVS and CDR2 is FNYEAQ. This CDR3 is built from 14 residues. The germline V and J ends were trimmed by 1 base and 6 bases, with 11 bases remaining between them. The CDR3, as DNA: TGTGCCAGCAGCTTAGTCCCTAGCGCGGATACGCAGTATTTT. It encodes CASSLVPSADTQYF.

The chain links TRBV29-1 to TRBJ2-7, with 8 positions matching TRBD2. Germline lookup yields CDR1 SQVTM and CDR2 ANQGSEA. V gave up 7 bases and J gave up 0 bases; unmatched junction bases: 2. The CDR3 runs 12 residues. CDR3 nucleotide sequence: TGCAGCGCCGCGGGGGGCTCCTACGAGCAGTACTTC. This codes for CSAAGGSYEQYF.

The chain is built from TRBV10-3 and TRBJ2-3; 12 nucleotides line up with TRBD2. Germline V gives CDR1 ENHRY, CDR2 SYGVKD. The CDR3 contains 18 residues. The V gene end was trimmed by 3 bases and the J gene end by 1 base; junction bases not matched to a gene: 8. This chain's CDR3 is CAISDRDRLAGGTDTQYF. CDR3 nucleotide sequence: TGTGCCATCAGTGACCGCGATCGACTAGCGGGGGGCACAGATACGCAGTATTTT.

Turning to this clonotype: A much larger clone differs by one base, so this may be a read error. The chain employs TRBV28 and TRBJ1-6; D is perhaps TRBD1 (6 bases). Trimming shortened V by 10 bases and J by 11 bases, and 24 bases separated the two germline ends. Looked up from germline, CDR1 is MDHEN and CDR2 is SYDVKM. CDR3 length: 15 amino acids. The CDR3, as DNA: TGTGCCACCCAAGTTGTCGGGGGCGGAAACGCACCCCTCCACTTT. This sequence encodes CATQVVGGGNAPLHF.

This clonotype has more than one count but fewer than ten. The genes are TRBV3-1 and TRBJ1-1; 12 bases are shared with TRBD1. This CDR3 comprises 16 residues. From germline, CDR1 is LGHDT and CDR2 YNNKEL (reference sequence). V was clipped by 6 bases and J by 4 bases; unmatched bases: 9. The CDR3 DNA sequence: TGTGCCAGCAGACACAGCCCGGGACAGGGGGCCACTGAAGCTTTCTTT. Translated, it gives CASRHSPGQGATEAFF.

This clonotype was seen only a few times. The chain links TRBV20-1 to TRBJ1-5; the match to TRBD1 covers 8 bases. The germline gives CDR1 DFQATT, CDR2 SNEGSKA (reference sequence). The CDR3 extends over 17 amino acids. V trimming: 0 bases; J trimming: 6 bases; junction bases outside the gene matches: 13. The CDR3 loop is CSARDLGQGGEIQPQHF. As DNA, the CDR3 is TGCAGTGCTAGAGACTTAGGACAGGGAGGTGAAATTCAGCCCCAGCATTTT.

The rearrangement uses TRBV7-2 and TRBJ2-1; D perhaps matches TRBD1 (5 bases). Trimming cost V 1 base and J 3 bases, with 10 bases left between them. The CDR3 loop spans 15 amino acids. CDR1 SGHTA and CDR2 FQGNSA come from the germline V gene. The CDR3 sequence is CASSLEWGRYNEQFF. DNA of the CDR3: TGTGCCAGCAGCTTAGAGTGGGGCCGCTACAATGAGCAGTTCTTC.

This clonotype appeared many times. CDR3 DNA sequence: TGTGCCAGCAGTGAGGAGACTAGCGGTAATGAGCAGTTCTTC. Its protein is CASSEETSGNEQFF. This rearrangement joins TRBV6-4 to TRBJ2-1, with 9 bases aligning to TRBD2. J was trimmed by 7 bases and V by 3 bases; bases with no gene match: 4. Germline values: CDR1 MRHNA, CDR2 SNTAGT. CDR3 length: 14 amino acids.

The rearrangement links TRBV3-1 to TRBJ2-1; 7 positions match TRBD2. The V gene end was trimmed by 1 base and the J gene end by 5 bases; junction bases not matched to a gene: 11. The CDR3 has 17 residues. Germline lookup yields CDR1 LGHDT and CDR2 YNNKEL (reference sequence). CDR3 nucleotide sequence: TGTGCCAGCAGCCAAGCTACCTACGGCGGGAGTAACAATGAGCAGTTCTTC. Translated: CASSQATYGGSNNEQFF.

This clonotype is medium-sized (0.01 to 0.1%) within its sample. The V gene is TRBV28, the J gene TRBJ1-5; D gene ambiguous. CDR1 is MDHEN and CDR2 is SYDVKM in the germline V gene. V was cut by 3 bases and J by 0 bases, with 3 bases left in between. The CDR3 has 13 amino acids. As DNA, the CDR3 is TGTGCCAGCAGTTTGGATAGCAATCAGCCCCAGCATTTT. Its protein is CASSLDSNQPQHF.